This record covers a single TCR beta chain. This entry belongs to a study of blood T cells in healthy people across ages. PCR was performed a second time for about 7 to 12 cycles using a sample-barcoded 5' primer and a J-beta primer mix. TCRdb called the 5' RACE reads again in MiXCR, with one record for every CDR3 protein. This table holds 600,000 to 800,000 distinct CDR3 sequences, over 40% found once. The TCR originated in a woman of 80 years or more in good health. What was sequenced was blood.

The CDR3 DNA reads as TGCAGTGCTAGAGCAGTGACAGGGGTGAGCGCTTTCTTT. Translation gives CSARAVTGVSAFF. The gene calls are TRBV20-1 and TRBJ1-1, with TRBD1 matching 8 bases. This CDR3 is 13 amino acids long. Germline loops: CDR1 DFQATT, CDR2 SNEGSKA (reference sequence). J lost 11 bases, V lost 1 base, and 9 bases had no gene match.